Included here is one T cell receptor (beta chain) sequence, with context. This specimen belongs to a study of OX40 agonist ivuxolimab in advanced cancers. Study overall: The dose-escalation cohort was approximately 80% male, with a mean age of about 56 years, ranging roughly 23 to 90.

The CDR3 extends over 11 amino acids. CDR1 is WSHSY, CDR2 SAAADI, per germline. V lost 4 bases, J lost 7 bases, and 5 bases lay in between. Method: immunoSEQ multiplex PCR; TCRdb's copy keeps in-frame clones and lacks some. The table has 70,000 or so clones, roughly 80% seen once. This clonotype was obtained from an adult with an advanced solid tumor such as melanoma, head and neck, liver or kidney cancer. The chain joins TRBV10-2 to TRBJ2-1; TRBD2 might be the D (5 bases). Sequenced material: CD4+ or CD8+ T cells sorted from blood, taken in a trial of the OX40 agonist ivuxolimab. CDR3 loop: CASSGGNEQFF. CDR3 in DNA: TGCGCCAGCAGTGGCGGGAATGAGCAGTTCTTC.